This T cell receptor (beta chain) is from a study of T cell repertoires in cytomegalovirus infection. Across the study: In public TCR beta signatures, there were indications of both CMV infection and matching HLA type. The study, taken as a whole, reports: HLA-C-restricted TCR beta clonotypes specific for CMV led the ex vivo response.

This clonotype came up a few times. Its antigen remains unknown. TCRdb reanalysed the reads using MiXCR and keeps one entry per CDR3 protein. The table lists about 400,000 distinct CDR3 sequences, 15% to 20% of them singletons. With 0 bases removed from V and 5 bases from J, the gap between germline ends came to 12 bases. The germline gives CDR1 SGHNT, CDR2 YYREEE (reference sequence). The CDR3 spans 15 residues. Material for sequencing was PBMCs. This TCR came from a human donor in good health (CMV status not recorded). Some clones in this sample may be carry-over from other donors' samples. The chain links TRBV5-4 to TRBJ2-1; possible D gene TRBD2, 6 bases. The CDR3 here is CASSLVPAGNNEQFF. The DNA of the CDR3 is TGTGCCAGCAGCTTGGTACCAGCGGGCAACAATGAGCAGTTCTTC.